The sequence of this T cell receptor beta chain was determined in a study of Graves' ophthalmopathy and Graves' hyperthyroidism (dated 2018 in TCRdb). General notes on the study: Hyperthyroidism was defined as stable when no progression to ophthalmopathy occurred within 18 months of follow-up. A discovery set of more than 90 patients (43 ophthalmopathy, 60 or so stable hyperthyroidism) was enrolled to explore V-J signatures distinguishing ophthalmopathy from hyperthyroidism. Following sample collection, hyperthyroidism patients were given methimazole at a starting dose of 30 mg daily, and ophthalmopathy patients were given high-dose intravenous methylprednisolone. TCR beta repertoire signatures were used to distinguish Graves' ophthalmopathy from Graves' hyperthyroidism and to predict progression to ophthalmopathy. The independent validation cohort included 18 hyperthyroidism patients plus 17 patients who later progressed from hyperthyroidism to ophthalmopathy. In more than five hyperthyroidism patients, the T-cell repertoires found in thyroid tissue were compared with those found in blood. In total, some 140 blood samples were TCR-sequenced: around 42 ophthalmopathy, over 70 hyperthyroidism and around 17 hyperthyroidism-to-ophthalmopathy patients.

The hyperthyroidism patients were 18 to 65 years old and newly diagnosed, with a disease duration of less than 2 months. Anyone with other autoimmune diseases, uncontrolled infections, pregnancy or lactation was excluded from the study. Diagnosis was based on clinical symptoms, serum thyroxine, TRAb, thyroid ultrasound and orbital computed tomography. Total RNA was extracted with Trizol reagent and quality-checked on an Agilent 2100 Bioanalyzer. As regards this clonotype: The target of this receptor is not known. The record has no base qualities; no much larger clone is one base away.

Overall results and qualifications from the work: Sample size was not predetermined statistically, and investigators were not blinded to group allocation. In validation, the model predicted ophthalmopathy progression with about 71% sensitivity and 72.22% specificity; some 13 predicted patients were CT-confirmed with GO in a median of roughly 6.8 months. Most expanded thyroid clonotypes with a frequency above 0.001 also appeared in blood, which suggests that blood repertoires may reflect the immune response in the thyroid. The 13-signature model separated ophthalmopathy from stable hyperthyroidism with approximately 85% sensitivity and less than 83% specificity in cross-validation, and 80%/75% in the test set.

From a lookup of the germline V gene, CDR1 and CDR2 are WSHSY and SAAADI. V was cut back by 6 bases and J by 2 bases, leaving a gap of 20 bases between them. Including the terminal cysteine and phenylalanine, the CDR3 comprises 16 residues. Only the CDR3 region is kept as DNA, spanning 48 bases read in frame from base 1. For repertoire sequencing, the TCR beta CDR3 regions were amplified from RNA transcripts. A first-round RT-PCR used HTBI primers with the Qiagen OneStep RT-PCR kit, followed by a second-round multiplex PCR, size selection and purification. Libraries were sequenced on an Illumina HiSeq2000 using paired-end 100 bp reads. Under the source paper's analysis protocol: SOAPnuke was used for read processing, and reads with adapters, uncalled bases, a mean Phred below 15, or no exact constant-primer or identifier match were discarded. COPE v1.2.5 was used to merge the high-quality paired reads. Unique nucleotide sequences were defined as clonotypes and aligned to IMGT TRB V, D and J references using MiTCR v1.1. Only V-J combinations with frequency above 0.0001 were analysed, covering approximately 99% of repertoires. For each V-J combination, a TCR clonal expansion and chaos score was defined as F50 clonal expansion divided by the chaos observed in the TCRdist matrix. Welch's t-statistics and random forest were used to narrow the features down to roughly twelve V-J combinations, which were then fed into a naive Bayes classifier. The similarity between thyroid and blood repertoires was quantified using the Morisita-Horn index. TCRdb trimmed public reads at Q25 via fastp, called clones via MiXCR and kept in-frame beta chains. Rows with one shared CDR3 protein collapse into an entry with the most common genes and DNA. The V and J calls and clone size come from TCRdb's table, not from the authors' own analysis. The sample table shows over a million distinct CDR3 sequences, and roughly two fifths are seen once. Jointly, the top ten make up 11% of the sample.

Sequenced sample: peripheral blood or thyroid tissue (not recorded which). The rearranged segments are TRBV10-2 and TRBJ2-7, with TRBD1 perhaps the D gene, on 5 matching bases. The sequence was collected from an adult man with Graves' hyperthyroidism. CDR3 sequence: CASSSGLDVQAYEQYF. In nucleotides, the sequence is TGCGCCAGCAGCTCAGGGCTCGATGTACAGGCCTACGAGCAGTACTTC.